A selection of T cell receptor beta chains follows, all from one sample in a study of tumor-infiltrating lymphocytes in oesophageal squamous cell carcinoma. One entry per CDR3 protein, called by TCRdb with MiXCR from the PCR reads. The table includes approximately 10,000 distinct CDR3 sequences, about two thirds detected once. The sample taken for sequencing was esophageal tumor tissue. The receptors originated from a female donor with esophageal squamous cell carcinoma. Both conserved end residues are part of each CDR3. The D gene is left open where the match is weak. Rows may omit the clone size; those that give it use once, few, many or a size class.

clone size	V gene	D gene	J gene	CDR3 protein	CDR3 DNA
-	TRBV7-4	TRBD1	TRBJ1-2	CASSLGQGSGYTF	TGTGCCAGCAGCTTGGGACAGGGGAGTGGCTACACCTTC
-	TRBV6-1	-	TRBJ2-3	CAIRVGTGADTQYF	TGTGCCATCAGGGTGGGGACTGGGGCTGATACGCAGTATTTT
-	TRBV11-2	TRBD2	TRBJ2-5	CASSLYRLAGSSEAGEQYF	TGTGCCAGCAGCTTATACCGACTAGCGGGCTCATCGGAAGCAGGGGAGCAGTACTTC
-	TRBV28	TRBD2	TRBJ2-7	CASSSPWTSSYNEQYF	TGTGCCAGCAGTTCACCCTGGACTAGCTCCTACAATGAGCAGTACTTC
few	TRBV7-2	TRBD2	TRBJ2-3	CASSSTSGRARADTQYF	TGTGCCAGCAGCTCCACTAGCGGGAGGGCCCGTGCAGATACGCAGTATTTT
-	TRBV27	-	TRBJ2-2	CASNHGGNTGELFF	TGTGCCAGCAATCACGGGGGGAACACCGGGGAGCTGTTTTTT
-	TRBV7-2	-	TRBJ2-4	CASSLEDYSFGEQYF	TGTGCCAGCAGCTTAGAGGACTACTCTTTTGGGGAGCAGTACTTC
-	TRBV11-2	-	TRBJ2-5	CASSLDPQQETQYF	TGTGCCAGCAGCTTAGATCCACAGCAAGAGACCCAGTACTTC
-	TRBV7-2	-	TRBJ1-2	CANRWMQSGYTF	TGTGCCAACAGGTGGATGCAGAGTGGCTACACCTTC
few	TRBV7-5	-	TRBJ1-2	CISVPEPPTPRDYGYTF	-
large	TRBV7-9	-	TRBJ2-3	CASSLAPRSHTQYF	TGTGCCAGCAGCTTAGCGCCCCGGAGTCATACGCAGTATTTT
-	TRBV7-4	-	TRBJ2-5	CASSLWGSSYNSPLHF	TGTGCCAGCAGCTTATGGGGGAGCTCCTATAATTCACCCCTCCACTTC
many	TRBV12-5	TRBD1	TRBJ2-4	CASGSDRGNMILAKNIQYF	TGTGCTAGTGGTTCGGACAGGGGGAACATGATACTAGCCAAAAACATTCAGTACTTC
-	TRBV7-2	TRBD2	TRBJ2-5	CASSLVHGGAPQETQYF	TGTGCCAGCAGCTTAGTCCACGGGGGGGCCCCCCAAGAGACCCAGTACTTC
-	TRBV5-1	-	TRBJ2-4	CASSIPRGEGAKNIQYF	TGCGCCAGCAGCATTCCCAGGGGCGAGGGAGCCAAAAACATTCAGTACTTC
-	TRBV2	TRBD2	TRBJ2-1	CASTRGLAGSYNEQFF	TGTGCCAGCACTAGGGGACTAGCGGGCTCCTACAATGAGCAGTTCTTC
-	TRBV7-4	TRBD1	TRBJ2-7	CASSLGTGLNEQYF	TGTGCCAGCAGCTTAGGGACAGGGCTCAACGAGCAGTACTTC
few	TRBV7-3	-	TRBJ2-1	CASSLQGGPDEQFF	TGTGCCAGCAGCTTACAGGGGGGTCCCGATGAGCAGTTCTTC
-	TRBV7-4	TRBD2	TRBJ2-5	CASSFSAGAGETQYF	TGTGCCAGCAGCTTCTCGGCGGGAGCGGGGGAGACCCAGTACTTC
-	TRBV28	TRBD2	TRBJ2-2	CASSRGGGNTGELFF	TGTGCCAGCAGTCGGGGGGGTGGTAACACCGGGGAGCTGTTTTTT
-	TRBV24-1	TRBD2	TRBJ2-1	CATSDSFPGLAGGSYNEQFF	TGTGCCACCAGTGATTCGTTCCCGGGACTAGCGGGGGGCTCCTACAATGAGCAGTTCTTC
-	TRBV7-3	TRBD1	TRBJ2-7	CASSSYRGDEQYF	TGTGCCAGCAGCTCGTACAGGGGCGACGAGCAGTACTTC
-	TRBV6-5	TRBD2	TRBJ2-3	CASTSGLAGYKPDTQYF	TGTGCCAGCACCTCGGGACTAGCGGGTTATAAACCAGATACGCAGTATTTT
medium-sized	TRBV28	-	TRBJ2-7	CASSAGYSYEQYF	TGTGCCAGCAGTGCGGGATACTCCTACGAGCAGTACTTC
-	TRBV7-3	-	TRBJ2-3	CASSRTGGTDTQYF	TGTGCCAGCAGCCGAACGGGGGGCACAGATACGCAGTATTTT
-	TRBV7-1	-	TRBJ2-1	CASRSETANEQFF	TGTGCCAGCAGATCAGAGACCGCCAATGAGCAGTTCTTC
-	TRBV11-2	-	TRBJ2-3	CASRPARESADTQYF	TGTGCCAGCAGACCCGCCCGGGAGAGCGCAGATACGCAGTATTTT
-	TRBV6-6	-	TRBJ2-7	CASSYRGSSYEQYF	TGTGCCAGCAGTTACAGGGGCAGCTCCTACGAGCAGTACTTC
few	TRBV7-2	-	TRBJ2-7	CASSLSWTAYEQYF	TGTGCCAGCAGCTTATCTTGGACAGCCTACGAGCAGTACTTC
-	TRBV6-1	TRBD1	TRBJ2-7	CASSEIMTGGLYEQYF	TGTGCCAGCAGTGAAATAATGACAGGGGGCTTGTACGAGCAGTACTTC
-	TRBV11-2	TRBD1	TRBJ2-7	CASSLDFGTATYEQYF	TGTGCCAGCAGCTTAGACTTCGGGACAGCGACCTACGAGCAGTACTTC
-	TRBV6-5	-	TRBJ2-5	CASSYSRVGETQYF	TGTGCCAGCAGTTACTCGAGGGTGGGAGAGACCCAGTACTTC
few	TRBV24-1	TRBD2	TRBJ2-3	CATSETGGSTDTQYF	TGTGCCACCAGTGAGACGGGGGGAAGCACAGATACGCAGTATTTT
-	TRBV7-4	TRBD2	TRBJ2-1	CASSLREGSSYNEQFF	TGTGCCAGCAGCTTAAGGGAGGGGAGCTCCTACAATGAGCAGTTCTTC
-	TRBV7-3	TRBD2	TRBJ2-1	CASSLLPGLGRDEQFF	TGTGCCAGCAGCTTATTACCGGGACTAGGGAGGGATGAGCAGTTCTTC
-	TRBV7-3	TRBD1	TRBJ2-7	CASSWGTGEEQYF	TGTGCCAGCAGTTGGGGGACAGGCGAGGAGCAGTACTTC
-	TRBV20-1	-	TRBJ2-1	CSARDPSTWDNEQFF	TGCAGTGCTAGAGATCCGAGCACGTGGGACAATGAGCAGTTCTTC
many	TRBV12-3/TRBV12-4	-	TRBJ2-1	CASSLAVRREQFF	TGTGCCAGCAGTTTAGCAGTTCGGAGGGAGCAGTTCTTC
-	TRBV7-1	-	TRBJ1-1	CASSQDGYEAFF	TGTGCCAGCAGTCAGGACGGTTATGAAGCTTTCTTT
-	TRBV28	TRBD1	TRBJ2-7	CAIHGGTGGYEQYF	TGTGCCATCCATGGGGGGACAGGGGGGTACGAGCAGTACTTC
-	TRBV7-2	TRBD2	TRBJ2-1	CASSSNSGRINEQFF	TGTGCCAGCAGCTCTAATAGCGGGAGGATCAATGAGCAGTTCTTC
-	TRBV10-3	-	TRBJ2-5	CAISGAEETQYF	TGTGCCATCAGTGGGGCTGAAGAGACCCAGTACTTC
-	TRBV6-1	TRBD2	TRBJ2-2	CASRLGLAGYGELFF	TGTGCCAGCAGGCTGGGACTAGCGGGTTACGGGGAGCTGTTTTTT
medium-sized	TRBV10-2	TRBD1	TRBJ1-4	CASRAGQGSTNEKLFF	TGCGCCAGTCGAGCGGGACAGGGCTCAACTAATGAAAAACTGTTTTTT
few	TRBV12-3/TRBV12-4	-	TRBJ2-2	CASRAGAVSGELFF	TGTGCCAGCAGGGCCGGAGCGGTGTCCGGGGAGCTGTTTTTT
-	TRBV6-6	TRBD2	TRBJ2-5	CASSYIAGGQETQYF	TGTGCCAGCAGTTACATTGCGGGGGGACAAGAGACCCAGTACTTC
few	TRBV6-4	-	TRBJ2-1	CASSDLDGDNEQFF	TGTGCCAGCAGTGACCTGGACGGTGACAATGAGCAGTTCTTC
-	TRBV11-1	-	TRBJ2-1	CASSLVSNEQFF	TGTGCCAGCAGCTTAGTCTCAAATGAGCAGTTCTTC
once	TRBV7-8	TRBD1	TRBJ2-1	CASSIDRGRREQFF	TGTGCCAGCAGCATCGACAGGGGACGTAGGGAGCAGTTCTTC
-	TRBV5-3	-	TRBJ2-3	CASSLGGTRSTDTQYF	TGTGCCAGCAGCTTGGGGGGGACAAGGAGCACAGATACGCAGTATTTT
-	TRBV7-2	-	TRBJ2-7	CASSDYTYEQYF	TGTGCCAGCAGCGATTATACCTACGAGCAGTACTTC
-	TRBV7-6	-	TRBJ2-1	CASSLAAPGGNEQFF	TGTGCCAGCAGCTTAGCAGCACCCGGTGGGAATGAGCAGTTCTTC
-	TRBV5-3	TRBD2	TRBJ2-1	CASSLNSGGALYNEQFF	TGTGCCAGCAGCTTGAATAGCGGGGGGGCCCTATACAATGAGCAGTTCTTC